Described below is a single TCR beta chain sequence and its context. The entry originates in a study of shared clonotypes between healthy human individuals. About the study: Two women and a few men aged 18 to 49 served as donors.

Sequencing was performed with immunoSEQ multiplex PCR; in TCRdb, only in-frame clones are kept and a portion is missing. The top ten clones hold about 0.13% of a sample with some 2 million clones, approximately 95% of them seen once. Naive CD4+ cells were CD45RA-selected; the remaining cells were memory. Germline values: CDR1 SGHNT, CDR2 YYREEE (reference sequence). This CDR3 has 15 amino acids. V lost 1 base and J 4 bases, leaving 12 bases between the germline ends. This sequence was found in a man between 18 and 35 years old in good health. Input material: naive CD4+ T cells sorted from blood. Subset denoted: CD45RA+ positively selected. V and J are TRBV5-4 and TRBJ2-1; the D is unclear. CDR3: CASSLSVGPYNEQFF. CDR3 nucleotides: TGTGCCAGCAGCTTGAGTGTCGGGCCTTACAATGAGCAGTTCTTC.